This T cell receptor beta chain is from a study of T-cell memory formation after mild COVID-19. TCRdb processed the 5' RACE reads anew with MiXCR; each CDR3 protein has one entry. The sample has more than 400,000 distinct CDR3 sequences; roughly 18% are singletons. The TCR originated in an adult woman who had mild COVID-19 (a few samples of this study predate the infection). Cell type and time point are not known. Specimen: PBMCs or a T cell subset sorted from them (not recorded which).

The CDR3 spells CASSELGGEAFF. CDR3 DNA sequence: TGTGCCAGCAGTGAATTGGGGGGAGAAGCTTTCTTT. The chain is built from TRBV25-1 and TRBJ1-1; a possible D gene is TRBD1 (5 bases). Germline V lookup: CDR1 MGHDK, CDR2 SYGVNS. The CDR3 is 12 amino acids. V lost 1 base and J lost 8, with 8 bases in between.